These T cell receptor beta chains were read from a single sample in a study of blood T cell repertoires in COVID-19. Here immunoSEQ multiplex PCR was the method, and the copy in TCRdb shows in-frame clones only, minus some. The top ten clones hold roughly 20% of a sample with about 200,000 clones, approximately 81% of them seen once. Sequenced: PBMCs or T cells enriched from blood (not recorded which). Receptors originate from a man aged 35-49 years who had recovered from COVID-19. Both conserved end residues are part of each CDR3. D genes are given only for firm matches. Where a row states a size, it is once, few, many or the class of an expanded clone; other rows omit it.

length,V,J,size,D,DNA,CDR3
13,TRBV24-1,TRBJ2-2,.,TRBD1,TGTGCCACAGGGGGCTTGAACACCGGGGAGCTGTTTTTT,CATGGLNTGELFF
15,TRBV11-1,TRBJ2-1,few,.,TGTGCCAGCAGCTTAGGGCGACTCTCCTACAATGAGCAGTTCTTC,CASSLGRLSYNEQFF
14,TRBV5-4,TRBJ1-1,.,TRBD1,TGTGCCAGCAGACTAGGACAGGGGAACACTGAAGCTTTCTTT,CASRLGQGNTEAFF
15,TRBV19,TRBJ1-5,.,.,TGTGCCAGCCTTAGGACAGCCTATAGCAATCAGCCCCAGCATTTT,CASLRTAYSNQPQHF
16,TRBV19,TRBJ1-2,once,TRBD1,TGTGCCAGTAGTCAAAGCACCGGGACAGTGCACTATGGCTACACCTTC,CASSQSTGTVHYGYTF
15,TRBV5-1,TRBJ2-3,.,TRBD1,TGCGCCAGCAGCCTGACAGGGGAACGCACAGATACGCAGTATTTT,CASSLTGERTDTQYF
12,TRBV19,TRBJ2-1,.,.,TGTGCCAGTAGTATAGGAGTCAATGAGCAGTTCTTC,CASSIGVNEQFF
14,TRBV2,TRBJ2-2,.,.,TGTGCCAGCAGTGAAGGGAGGGCCCCCGGGGAGCTGTTTTTT,CASSEGRAPGELFF
16,TRBV2,TRBJ2-3,.,TRBD2,TGTGCCAGCAGTGTGACTAGCGGCACTAGCACAGATACGCAGTATTTT,CASSVTSGTSTDTQYF
13,TRBV2,TRBJ1-1,.,.,TGTGCCAGCGGACGGACTGTGAACACTGAAGCTTTCTTT,CASGRTVNTEAFF
14,TRBV6-2/TRBV6-3,TRBJ1-2,.,TRBD1,TGTGCCAGCAGTTACCAGACAGGGGGCGTCGGCTACACCTTC,CASSYQTGGVGYTF
16,TRBV7-9,TRBJ2-3,.,.,TGTGCCAGCAGCTTAAGCCCGGGGGTTGAGGCAGATACGCAGTATTTT,CASSLSPGVEADTQYF
14,TRBV5-6,TRBJ1-1,.,.,TGTGCCAGTGAGACAGGAACCCTACTAACTGAAGCTTTCTTT,CASETGTLLTEAFF
13,TRBV28,TRBJ2-3,.,.,TGTGCCAGCAGTTTATCTTCCACAGATACGCAGTATTTT,CASSLSSTDTQYF
13,TRBV19,TRBJ1-2,.,.,TGTGCCAGTAGTATTGGGCCGGCCTATGGCTACACCTTC,CASSIGPAYGYTF